One T cell receptor (beta chain) is described in this entry. Its antigen is as yet unknown. This record comes from a study of CD8 T cells in ankylosing spondylitis. General study findings and limits: Disease-linked clones bore a CD8+ phenotype, appearing relatively rarely in peripheral blood. Reportedly, significant enrichment of disease-linked clones occurred in matched ankylosing spondylitis synovial fluid.

The J segment lost 6 bases and the V segment lost 0 bases, leaving 13 bases of the junction unmatched. CDR3 length: 18 amino acids. Germline loops: CDR1 SGDLS, CDR2 YYNGEE. Libraries of TCR beta came from quantitative 5'-RACE with molecular barcodes. TCRdb analysed the 5' RACE reads with MiXCR anew, one entry per CDR3 protein. The sample shows under 150,000 distinct CDR3 sequences, around 13% of them seen only once. The chain joins TRBV9 to TRBJ2-1; 9 bases are a match to TRBD1. The sample taken for sequencing was blood, either unsorted or a sorted T cell fraction (not recorded which). This receptor was obtained from a female donor with ankylosing spondylitis or in good health (not recorded which). This CDR3 reads CASSVVGGGQGSLNEQFF. In nucleotides, the CDR3 is TGTGCCAGCAGCGTAGTAGGTGGTGGACAGGGGTCACTCAATGAGCAGTTCTTC.